This TCR beta chain came from a study of PD-L1 blockade in urothelial cancer. Study details: Patients' atezolizumab regimen, 1,200 mg intravenously every 3 weeks, began in 2014. About 90% of the 29 patients were males with bladder-origin urothelial cancer.

Profiling relied on immunoSEQ multiplex PCR, and the TCRdb table lists in-frame clones only, not all of them. Of about 51,000 clones listed, approximately 83% are singletons. The CDR3 covers 17 residues. Germline V gives CDR1 MDHEN, CDR2 SYDVKM. V shed 3 bases, J shed 2 bases, and the junction held 8 bases outside the gene matches. It was locally advanced or metastatic urothelial carcinoma that patients had. Per patient, between 1 and 8 samples were collected at pretreatment and on-treatment time points. The gene calls are TRBV28 and TRBJ2-3, with 10 bases fitting TRBD2. Sequencing was performed on PBMCs, taken around atezolizumab (anti-PD-L1) treatment. The sequence was collected from a man in his 60s with urothelial cancer. The DNA for the CDR3 is TGTGCCAGCAGTTTGTCACTAGCGGGGACGTACACAGATACGCAGTATTTT. Amino acids: CASSLSLAGTYTDTQYF.